A single sample is the source of the 18 T cell receptor beta chains below, sequenced in a study of monozygotic twins with inflammatory bowel disease. TCRdb processed the 5' RACE reads again and assigns one entry to each CDR3 protein, with no DNA. The table for this sample gives around 450,000 distinct CDR3 sequences. The sequencing sample was made of blood. These receptor sequences come from a human donor with ulcerative colitis or Crohn's disease, or a healthy co-twin of an affected twin (not recorded which).

The rearrangement links TRBV5-1 to TRBJ2-2. There are 13 residues in the CDR3. The V gene's germline CDR1 is SGHRS and CDR2 YFSETQ. Here the CDR3 reads CASSFIYTGELFF.

The rearrangement uses TRBV2 and TRBJ2-6; the TCRdb D gene call, TRBD1, has no DNA to confirm it. The germline gives CDR1 SNHLY, CDR2 FYNNEI. This CDR3 region has 16 residues. The CDR3 protein is CASISGDLSGANVLTF.

This chain uses TRBV5-1 with TRBJ2-3; there is no DNA to check the TCRdb D call of TRBD2. This CDR3 is 16 amino acids long. Germline V gives CDR1 SGHRS, CDR2 YFSETQ. Here the CDR3 reads CASSPLLSGGWDTQYF. The full variable domain, with the rest looked up from reference TRBV5-1 and TRBJ2-3, is KAGVTQTPRYLIKTRGQQVTLSCSPISGHRSVSWYQQTPGQGLQFLFEYFSETQRNKGNFPGRFSGRQFSNSRSEMNVSTLELGDSALYLCASSPLLSGGWDTQYFGPGTRLTVL.

The chain has TRBV5-1 and TRBJ1-2; lacking DNA, the TRBD1 call made by TCRdb goes unchecked. This CDR3 contains 13 residues. Germline V gives CDR1 SGHRS, CDR2 YFSETQ. The CDR3 protein is CASSLRSGVDYTF.

The CDR3 loop reads CSARDPGTSGYNEQFF. V gene TRBV20-1 combines with J gene TRBJ2-1; TCRdb selects TRBD2, and the lack of DNA leaves this call unchecked. CDR1 and CDR2 (germline): DFQATT, SNEGSKA (reference sequence). This CDR3 contains 16 residues.

The chain couples TRBV7-2 to TRBJ2-5; TCRdb's assignment of TRBD1 cannot be checked, as there is no DNA. This CDR3 has 14 amino acids. The germline V gene has CDR1 SGHTA and CDR2 FQGNSA. The CDR3 loop reads CASSFDGQVETQYF.

This chain joins TRBV12-3 or TRBV12-4 and TRBJ2-4; TCRdb gives TRBD2 as the D gene, but with no DNA this cannot be confirmed. The CDR3 is made up of 18 amino acids. CDR3 sequence reads: CASTQGLADTLAKNIQYF.

The rearrangement links TRBV20-1 to TRBJ2-3; TCRdb reports TRBD2, a call that lacks DNA to check it against. Germline V gene lookup returns CDR1 DFQATT and CDR2 SNEGSKA (reference sequence). This CDR3 spans 14 amino acids. The CDR3 sequence is CSAPPGGAADTQYF.

The gene calls are TRBV7-2 and TRBJ2-3. This CDR3 contains 15 residues. Looked up from germline, CDR1 is SGHTA and CDR2 is FQGNSA. The CDR3 region is CASSLDRLRTDTQYF.

The V call is TRBV10-3, the J call TRBJ1-4. The CDR3 consists of 11 residues. Germline values: CDR1 ENHRY, CDR2 SYGVKD. CDR3 sequence: CAAGGGEKLFF.

This chain uses TRBV20-1 with TRBJ2-4; TCRdb's D call of TRBD1 is untestable without DNA. Germline lookup yields CDR1 DFQATT and CDR2 SNEGSKA (reference sequence). The CDR3 consists of 14 residues. The chain's CDR3 is CSASMGGLGNIQYF.

The J gene is TRBJ2-1, the V gene TRBV2; absent DNA, TCRdb's TRBD2 call cannot be checked. CDR1 and CDR2 (germline): SNHLY, FYNNEI. This CDR3 spans 13 amino acids. The CDR3 sequence is CASTGLSYNEQFF.

V and J are TRBV6-5 and TRBJ2-1; TCRdb designates TRBD1, a call that cannot be tested without DNA. The CDR3 sequence is 12 residues long. CDR1 and CDR2 (germline): MNHEY, SVGAGI. The CDR3 loop is CASSPPRGLEFF.

The rearrangement uses TRBV11-2 and TRBJ2-7. This CDR3 comprises 13 residues. The germline gives CDR1 SGHAT, CDR2 FQNNGV. This CDR3 is CASFGGQTYEQYF. The full variable domain, its missing parts supplied by reference TRBV11-2 and TRBJ2-7, is EAGVAQSPRYKIIEKRQSVAFWCNPISGHATLYWYQQILGQGPKLLIQFQNNGVVDDSQLPKDRFSAERLKGVDSTLKIQPAKLEDSAVYLCASFGGQTYEQYFGPGTRLTVT.

The V gene is TRBV5-1, the J gene TRBJ2-1; absent DNA, TCRdb's TRBD1 call cannot be checked. There are 15 residues in the CDR3. The V gene's germline CDR1 is SGHRS and CDR2 YFSETQ. The CDR3 loop is CASSLKFGGEGVQFF. The full variable domain, in which reference TRBV5-1 and TRBJ2-1 provide the parts outside the CDR3, is KAGVTQTPRYLIKTRGQQVTLSCSPISGHRSVSWYQQTPGQGLQFLFEYFSETQRNKGNFPGRFSGRQFSNSRSEMNVSTLELGDSALYLCASSLKFGGEGVQFFGPGTRLTVL.

The rearrangement uses TRBV10-3 and TRBJ2-2; TCRdb's D call of TRBD1 is untestable without DNA. The V gene's germline CDR1 is ENHRY and CDR2 SYGVKD. This CDR3 comprises 15 residues. CDR3 residues: CAISPDSLSTGELFF.

This chain connects TRBV5-1 to TRBJ2-1; TCRdb names TRBD1, which stays unverified in the absence of DNA. This CDR3 contains 15 residues. The V gene's germline CDR1 is SGHRS and CDR2 YFSETQ. This CDR3 is CASSGWDRGYNEQFF. The full variable domain, in which reference TRBV5-1 and TRBJ2-1 provide the parts outside the CDR3, is KAGVTQTPRYLIKTRGQQVTLSCSPISGHRSVSWYQQTPGQGLQFLFEYFSETQRNKGNFPGRFSGRQFSNSRSEMNVSTLELGDSALYLCASSGWDRGYNEQFFGPGTRLTVL.

The chain employs TRBV7-8 and TRBJ2-5; no DNA is available, so the TRBD2 call from TCRdb remains unchecked. Germline V lookup: CDR1 SGHVS, CDR2 FQNEAQ. This CDR3 has 17 amino acids. CDR3: CASRPITSGRAAETQYF.